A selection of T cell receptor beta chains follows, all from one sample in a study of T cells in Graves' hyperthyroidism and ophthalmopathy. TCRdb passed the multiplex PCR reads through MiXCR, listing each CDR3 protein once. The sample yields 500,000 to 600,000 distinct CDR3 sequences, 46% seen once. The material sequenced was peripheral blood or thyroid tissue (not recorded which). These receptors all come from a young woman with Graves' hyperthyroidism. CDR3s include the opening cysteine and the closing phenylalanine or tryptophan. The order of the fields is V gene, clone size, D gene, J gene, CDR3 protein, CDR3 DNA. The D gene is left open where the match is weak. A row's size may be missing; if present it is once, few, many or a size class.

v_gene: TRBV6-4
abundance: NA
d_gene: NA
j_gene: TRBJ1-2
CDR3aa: CASSARVPISYGYTF
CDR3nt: TGTGCCAGCAGTGCTAGAGTTCCGATATCCTATGGCTACACCTTC

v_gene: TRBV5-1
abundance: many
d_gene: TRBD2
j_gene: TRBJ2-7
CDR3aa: CASSSGLAGAYEQYF
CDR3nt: TGCGCCAGCAGCTCGGGACTAGCGGGAGCCTACGAGCAGTACTTC

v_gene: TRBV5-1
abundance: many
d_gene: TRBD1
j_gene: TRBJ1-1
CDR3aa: CASSLAVGTVNTEAFF
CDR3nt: TGCGCCAGCAGCTTGGCCGTTGGGACAGTGAACACTGAAGCTTTCTTT

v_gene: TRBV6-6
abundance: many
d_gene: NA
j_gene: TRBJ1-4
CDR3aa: CASRPNSATNEKLFF
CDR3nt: TGTGCCAGCAGGCCGAACAGTGCAACTAATGAAAAACTGTTTTTT

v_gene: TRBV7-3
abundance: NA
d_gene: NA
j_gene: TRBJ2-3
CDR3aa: CASSLSRNRGADTQYF
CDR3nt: TGTGCCAGCAGCTTAAGTCGTAATCGGGGAGCAGATACGCAGTATTTT

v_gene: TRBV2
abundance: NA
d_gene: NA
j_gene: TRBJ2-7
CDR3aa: CASSPRDKNYKQNF
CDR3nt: TGTGCCAGCTCACCACGGGACAAAAACTACAAGCAGAACTTC

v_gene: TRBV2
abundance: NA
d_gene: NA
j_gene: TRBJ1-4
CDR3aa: CAGSGVNPELVF
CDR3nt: TGTGCCGGTTCAGGGGTTAATCCAGAACTGGTTTTT

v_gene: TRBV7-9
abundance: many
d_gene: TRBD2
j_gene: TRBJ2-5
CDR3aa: CASSPRTSEKTQYF
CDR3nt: TGTGCCAGCAGCCCCCGGACTAGCGAAAAGACCCAGTACTTC

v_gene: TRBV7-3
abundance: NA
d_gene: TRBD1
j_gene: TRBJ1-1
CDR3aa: CASSSTGMEAFF
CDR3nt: TGTGCCAGCAGCTCGACAGGGATGGAGGCTTTCTTT

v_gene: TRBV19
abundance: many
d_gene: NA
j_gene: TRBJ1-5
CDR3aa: CASSIRGTHLHF
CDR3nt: TGTGCCAGTAGTATTCGAGGGACCCACCTGCATTTT

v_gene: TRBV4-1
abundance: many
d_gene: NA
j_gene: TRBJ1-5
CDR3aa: CASSQDRLMNQPQHF
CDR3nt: TGCGCCAGCAGCCAAGATAGACTAATGAATCAGCCCCAGCATTTT

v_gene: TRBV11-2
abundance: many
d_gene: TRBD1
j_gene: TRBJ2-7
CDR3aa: CASSLTPGQGIEQYF
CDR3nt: TGTGCCAGCAGCTTAACTCCCGGACAGGGAATCGAGCAGTACTTC

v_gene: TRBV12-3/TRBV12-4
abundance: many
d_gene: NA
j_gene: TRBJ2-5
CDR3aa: CASTNRGFETQYF
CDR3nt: TGTGCCAGCACGAATAGGGGGTTCGAGACCCAGTACTTC

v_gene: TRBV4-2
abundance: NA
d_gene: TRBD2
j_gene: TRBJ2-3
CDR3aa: CASSQEPGGVDTQYF
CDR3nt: TGTGCCAGCAGCCAAGAGCCGGGGGGGGTAGATACGCAGTATTTT

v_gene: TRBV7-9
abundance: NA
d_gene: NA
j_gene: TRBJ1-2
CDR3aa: CASSTWGGNYGYTF
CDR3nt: TGTGCCAGCAGCACTTGGGGCGGGAACTATGGCTACACCTTC

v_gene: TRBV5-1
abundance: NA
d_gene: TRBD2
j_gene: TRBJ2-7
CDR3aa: CASSTLAGDREQYF
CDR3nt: TGCGCCAGCAGCACGCTAGCGGGAGACCGGGAGCAGTACTTC

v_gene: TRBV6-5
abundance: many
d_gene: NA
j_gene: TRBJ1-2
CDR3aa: CASSYLPRRRTYGYTF
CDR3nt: TGTGCCAGCAGTTACCTGCCCAGGCGACGGACCTATGGCTACACCTTC

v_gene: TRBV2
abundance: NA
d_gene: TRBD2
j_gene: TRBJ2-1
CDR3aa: CASSATSGSEGYNEQFF
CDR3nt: TGTGCCAGCAGTGCGACTAGCGGGAGCGAGGGATACAATGAGCAGTTCTTC

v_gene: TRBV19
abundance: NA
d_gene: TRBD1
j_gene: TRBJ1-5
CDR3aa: CASSQQGAYQPQHF
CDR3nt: TGTGCCAGTAGCCAACAGGGGGCCTATCAGCCCCAGCATTTT

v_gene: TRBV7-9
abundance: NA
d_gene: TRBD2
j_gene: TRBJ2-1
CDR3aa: CASSLGGGRAGEQFF
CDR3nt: TGTGCCAGCAGCTTAGGGGGCGGGAGGGCCGGAGAGCAGTTCTTC

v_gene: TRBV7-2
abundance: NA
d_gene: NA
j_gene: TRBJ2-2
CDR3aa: CANSLDSYTGELFF
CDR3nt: TGTGCCAACAGCCTGGACTCTTACACCGGGGAGCTGTTTTTT

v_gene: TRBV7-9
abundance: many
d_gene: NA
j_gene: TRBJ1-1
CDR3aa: CASSLVQQNTEAFF
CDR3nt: TGTGCCAGCAGCTTAGTACAACAGAACACTGAAGCTTTCTTT

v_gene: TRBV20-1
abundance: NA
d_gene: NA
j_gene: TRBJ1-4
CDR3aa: CSARGDSGEKLFF
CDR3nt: TGCAGTGCTAGGGGTGATAGCGGGGAAAAACTGTTTTTT

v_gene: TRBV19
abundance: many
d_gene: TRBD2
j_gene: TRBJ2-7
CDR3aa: CASSIGTSVPYEQYF
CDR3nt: TGTGCCAGTAGTATTGGGACTAGCGTACCCTACGAGCAGTACTTC

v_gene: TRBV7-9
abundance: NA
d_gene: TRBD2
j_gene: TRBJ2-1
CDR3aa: CASSYLADSYNEQFF
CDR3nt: TGTGCCAGCAGTTACCTAGCGGATTCCTACAATGAGCAGTTCTTC

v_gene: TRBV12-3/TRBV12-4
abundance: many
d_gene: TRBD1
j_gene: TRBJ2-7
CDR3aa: CASSYVTGTGSHEQYF
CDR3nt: TGTGCCAGCAGCTACGTAACCGGGACAGGGAGCCACGAGCAGTACTTC

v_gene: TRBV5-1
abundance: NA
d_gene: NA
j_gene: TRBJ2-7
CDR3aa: CAGSFRGAGSYEQYF
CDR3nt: TGCGCCGGCAGCTTTAGAGGGGCCGGCTCCTACGAGCAGTACTTC

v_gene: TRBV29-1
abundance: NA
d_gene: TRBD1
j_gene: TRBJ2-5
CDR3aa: CSSIPGGEETQYF
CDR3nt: TGCAGCAGCATTCCAGGGGGCGAGGAGACCCAGTACTTC

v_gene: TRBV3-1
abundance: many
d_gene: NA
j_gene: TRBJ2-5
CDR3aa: CASSQDPGQETQYF
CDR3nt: TGTGCCAGCAGCCAAGACCCGGGCCAAGAGACCCAGTACTTC

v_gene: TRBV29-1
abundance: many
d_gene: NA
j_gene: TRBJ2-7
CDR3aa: CSVEGSSYEQYF
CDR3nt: TGCAGCGTTGAAGGGAGCTCCTACGAGCAGTACTTC

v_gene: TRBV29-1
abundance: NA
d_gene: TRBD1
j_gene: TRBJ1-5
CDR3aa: CSVEEGDSVFGNQPQHF
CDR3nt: TGCAGCGTTGAAGAAGGGGACAGTGTATTCGGCAATCAGCCCCAGCATTTT

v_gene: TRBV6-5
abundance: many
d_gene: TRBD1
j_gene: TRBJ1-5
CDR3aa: CASSWGQHNQPQHF
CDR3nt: TGTGCCAGCAGTTGGGGACAGCACAATCAGCCCCAGCATTTT

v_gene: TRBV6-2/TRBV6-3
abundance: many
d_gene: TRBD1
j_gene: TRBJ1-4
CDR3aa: CASTTGQDHEKLFF
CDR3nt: TGTGCCAGCACCACCGGACAGGACCATGAAAAACTGTTTTTT

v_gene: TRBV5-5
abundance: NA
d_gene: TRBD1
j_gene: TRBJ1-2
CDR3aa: CASSPGQGGDYTF
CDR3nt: TGTGCCAGCAGCCCGGGACAGGGTGGGGACTACACCTTC

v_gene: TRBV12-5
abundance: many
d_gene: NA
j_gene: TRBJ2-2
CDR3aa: CASGFNSGELFF
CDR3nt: TGTGCTAGTGGTTTCAATTCCGGGGAGCTGTTTTTT

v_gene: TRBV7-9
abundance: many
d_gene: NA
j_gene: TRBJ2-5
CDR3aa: CASSLEQLSQETQYF
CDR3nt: TGTGCCAGCAGCTTAGAGCAGCTAAGTCAAGAGACCCAGTACTTC

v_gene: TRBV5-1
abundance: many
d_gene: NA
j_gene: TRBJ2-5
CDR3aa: CASSLGGSGETQYF
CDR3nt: TGCGCCAGCAGCTTGGGTGGGAGCGGAGAGACCCAGTACTTC

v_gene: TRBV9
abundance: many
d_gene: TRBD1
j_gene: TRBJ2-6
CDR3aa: CASTWYRGRSGANVLTF
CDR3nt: TGTGCCAGCACCTGGTACAGGGGACGCTCTGGGGCCAACGTCCTGACTTTC

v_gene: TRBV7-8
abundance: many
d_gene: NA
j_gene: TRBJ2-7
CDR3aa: CASNSRGQAYEQYF
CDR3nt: TGTGCCAGCAACTCGCGCGGCCAGGCCTACGAGCAGTACTTC

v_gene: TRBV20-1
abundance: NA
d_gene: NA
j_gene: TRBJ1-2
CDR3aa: CSAREPGTNYGYTF
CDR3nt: TGCAGTGCTAGAGAGCCCGGGACTAACTATGGCTACACCTTC

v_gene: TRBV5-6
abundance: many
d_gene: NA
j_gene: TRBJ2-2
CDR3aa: CASSLDPASFFGELFF
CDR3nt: TGTGCCAGCAGCTTGGACCCGGCTAGCTTTTTCGGGGAGCTGTTTTTT

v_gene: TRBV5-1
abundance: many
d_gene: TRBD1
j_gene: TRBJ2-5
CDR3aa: CASSLDGTGQETQYF
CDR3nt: TGCGCCAGCAGCCTAGATGGGACAGGCCAAGAGACCCAGTACTTC